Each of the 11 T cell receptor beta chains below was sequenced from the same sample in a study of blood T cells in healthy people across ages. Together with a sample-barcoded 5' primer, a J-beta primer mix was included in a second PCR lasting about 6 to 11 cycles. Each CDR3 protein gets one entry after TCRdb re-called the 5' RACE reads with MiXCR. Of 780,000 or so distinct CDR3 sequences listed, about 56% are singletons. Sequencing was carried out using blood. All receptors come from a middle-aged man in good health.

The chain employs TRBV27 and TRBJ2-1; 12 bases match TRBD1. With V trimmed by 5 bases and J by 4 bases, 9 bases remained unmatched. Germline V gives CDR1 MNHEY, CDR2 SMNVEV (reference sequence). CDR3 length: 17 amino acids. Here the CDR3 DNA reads TGTGCCAGCAGTCCTCGGGACAGGGGGCAAAGTTACAATGAGCAGTTCTTC. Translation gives CASSPRDRGQSYNEQFF.

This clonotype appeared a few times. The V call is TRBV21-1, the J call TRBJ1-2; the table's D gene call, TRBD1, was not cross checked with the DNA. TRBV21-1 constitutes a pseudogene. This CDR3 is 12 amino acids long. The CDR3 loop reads CATEDTSYGYTF. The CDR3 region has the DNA TGTGCCACCGAGGACACTTCCTATGGCTACACCTTC.

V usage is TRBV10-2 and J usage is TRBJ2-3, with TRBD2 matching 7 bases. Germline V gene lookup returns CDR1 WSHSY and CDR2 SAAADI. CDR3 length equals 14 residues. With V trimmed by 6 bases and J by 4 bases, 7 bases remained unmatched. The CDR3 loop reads CASRVSGFADTQYF. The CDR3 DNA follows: TGCGCCAGCAGGGTTAGCGGGTTCGCAGATACGCAGTATTTT.

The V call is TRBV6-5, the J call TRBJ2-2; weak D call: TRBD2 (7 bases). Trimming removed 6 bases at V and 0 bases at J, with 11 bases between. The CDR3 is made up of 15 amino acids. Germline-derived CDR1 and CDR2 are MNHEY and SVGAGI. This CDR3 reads CASRAGQTNTGELFF. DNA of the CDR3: TGTGCCAGCAGAGCGGGACAAACGAACACCGGGGAGCTGTTTTTT.

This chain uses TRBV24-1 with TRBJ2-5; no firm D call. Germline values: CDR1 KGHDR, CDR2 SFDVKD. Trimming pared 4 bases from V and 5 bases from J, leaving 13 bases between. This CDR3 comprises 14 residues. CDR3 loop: CATSDVGIEETQYF. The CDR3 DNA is TGTGCCACCAGTGACGTAGGGATTGAGGAGACCCAGTACTTC.

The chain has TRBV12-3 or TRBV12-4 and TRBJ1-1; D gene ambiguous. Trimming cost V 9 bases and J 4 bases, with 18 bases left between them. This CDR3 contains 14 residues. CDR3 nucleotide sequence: TGTGCCAGTAGACGTCGTCCGGTTGGCACTGAAGCTTTCTTT. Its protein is CASRRRPVGTEAFF.

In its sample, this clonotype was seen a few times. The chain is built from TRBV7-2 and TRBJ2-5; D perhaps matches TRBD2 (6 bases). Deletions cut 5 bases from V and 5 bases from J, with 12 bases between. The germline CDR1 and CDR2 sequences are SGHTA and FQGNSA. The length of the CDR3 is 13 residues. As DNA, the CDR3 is TGTGCCAGCAGCCGGGGGTCTAGGGAGACCCAGTACTTC. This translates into CASSRGSRETQYF.

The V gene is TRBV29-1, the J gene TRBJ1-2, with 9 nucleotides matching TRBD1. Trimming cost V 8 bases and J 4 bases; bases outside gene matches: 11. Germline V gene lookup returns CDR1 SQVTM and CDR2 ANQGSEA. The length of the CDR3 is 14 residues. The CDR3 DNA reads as TGCAGCACCTACGGGACAGGGAGGGCCTATGGCTACACCTTC. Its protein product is CSTYGTGRAYGYTF.

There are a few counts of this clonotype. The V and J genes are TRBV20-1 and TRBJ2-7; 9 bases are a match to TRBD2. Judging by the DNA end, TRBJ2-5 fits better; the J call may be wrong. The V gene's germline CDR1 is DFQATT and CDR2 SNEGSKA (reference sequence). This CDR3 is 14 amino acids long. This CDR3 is CSARREGHGETQYF. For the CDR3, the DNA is TGCAGTGCTAGGCGGGAGGGCCATGGGGAGACCCAGTACTTC.

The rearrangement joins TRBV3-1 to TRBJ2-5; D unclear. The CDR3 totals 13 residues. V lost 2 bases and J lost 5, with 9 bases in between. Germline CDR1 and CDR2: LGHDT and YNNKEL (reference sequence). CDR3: CASSQLSRETQYF. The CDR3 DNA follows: TGTGCCAGCAGCCAACTTTCCCGGGAGACCCAGTACTTC.

CDR3 sequence (DNA): TGTGCCAGCAGCTTGGAGGTTAGCGGGAGGGCCTTTTGGAATGAGCAGTTCTTC. Its protein is CASSLEVSGRAFWNEQFF. The J gene is TRBJ2-1, the V gene TRBV5-8; 11 bases line up with TRBD2. This CDR3 comprises 18 residues. Losses at the gene ends were 0 bases for V and 7 bases for J; bases not matched to a gene: 12. Germline V gene sequence: CDR1 SGHTS, CDR2 YDEGEE. Full variable domain (rest looked up from reference TRBV5-8 and TRBJ2-1): EAGVTQSPTHLIKTRGQQATLRCSPISGHTSVYWYQQALGLGLQFLLWYDEGEERNRGNFPPRFSGRQFPNYSSELNVNALELEDSALYLCASSLEVSGRAFWNEQFFGPGTRLTVL.